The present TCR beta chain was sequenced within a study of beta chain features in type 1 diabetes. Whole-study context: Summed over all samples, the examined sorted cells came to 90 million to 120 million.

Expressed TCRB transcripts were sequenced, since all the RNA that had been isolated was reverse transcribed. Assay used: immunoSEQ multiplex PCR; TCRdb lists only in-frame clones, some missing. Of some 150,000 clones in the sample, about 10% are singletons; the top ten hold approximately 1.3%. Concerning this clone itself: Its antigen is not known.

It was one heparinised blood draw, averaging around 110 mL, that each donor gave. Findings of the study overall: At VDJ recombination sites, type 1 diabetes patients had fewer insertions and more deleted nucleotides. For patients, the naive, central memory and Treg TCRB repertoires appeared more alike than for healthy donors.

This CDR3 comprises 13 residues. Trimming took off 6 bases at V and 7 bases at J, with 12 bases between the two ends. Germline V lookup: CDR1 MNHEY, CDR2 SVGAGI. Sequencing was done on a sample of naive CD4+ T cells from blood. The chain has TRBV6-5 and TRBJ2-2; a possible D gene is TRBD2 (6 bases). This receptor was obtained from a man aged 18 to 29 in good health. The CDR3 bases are TGTGCCAGCAGCCGGGGGAATCGCGGGGAGCTGTTTTTT. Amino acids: CASSRGNRGELFF.